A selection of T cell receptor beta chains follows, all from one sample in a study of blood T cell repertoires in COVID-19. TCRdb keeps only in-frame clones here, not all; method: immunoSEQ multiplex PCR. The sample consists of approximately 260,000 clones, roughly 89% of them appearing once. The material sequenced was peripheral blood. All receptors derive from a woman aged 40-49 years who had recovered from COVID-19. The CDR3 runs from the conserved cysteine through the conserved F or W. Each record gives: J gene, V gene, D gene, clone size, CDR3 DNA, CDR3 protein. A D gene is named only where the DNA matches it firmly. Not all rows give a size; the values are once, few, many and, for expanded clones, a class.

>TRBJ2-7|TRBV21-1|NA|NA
TGTGCCAGCAGCTCTAAACAGTACTTC
CASSSKQYF
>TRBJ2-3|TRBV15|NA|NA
TGTGCCACCAGCAGTCTAATGGAACAGGGCTCAGATACGCAGTATTTT
CATSSLMEQGSDTQYF
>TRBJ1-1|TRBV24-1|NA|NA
TGTGCCACCAGTGATTTTGGAGTAGAAGCTTTCTTT
CATSDFGVEAFF
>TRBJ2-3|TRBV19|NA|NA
TGTGCCAGTAGTATAGGGGCTAGCGTGCGCACAGATACGCAGTATTTT
CASSIGASVRTDTQYF
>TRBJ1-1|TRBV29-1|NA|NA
TGCAGCGTTGAAGTACTAGAGATCAACACTGAAGCTTTCTTT
CSVEVLEINTEAFF
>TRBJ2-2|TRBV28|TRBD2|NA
TGTGCCAGCAGCCCATCTCTGACTAGCGGGGGGGCTTTGACCGGGGAGCTGTTTTTT
CASSPSLTSGGALTGELFF
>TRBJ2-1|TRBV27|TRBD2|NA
TGTGCCAGCAGCCAACCCCGGGGGGTTAAGAATGAGCAGTTCTTC
CASSQPRGVKNEQFF
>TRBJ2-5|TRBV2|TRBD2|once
TGTGCCAGCAGAGGGAACCCGGGACTAGCTCAAGAGACCCAGTACTTC
CASRGNPGLAQETQYF
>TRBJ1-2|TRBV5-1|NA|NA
TGCGCCAGCAGCTTGGTTGACAGCACTCTTTATGGCTACACCTTC
CASSLVDSTLYGYTF
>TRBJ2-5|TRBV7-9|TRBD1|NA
TGTGCCAGCAGGGGGCCGGGACAGGGGTACCAAGAGACCCAGTACTTC
CASRGPGQGYQETQYF
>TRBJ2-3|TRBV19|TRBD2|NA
TGTGCCAGTAGTATAGAAGGCACGGGAGTGGGAGGGGCCCTAACCTTCACAGATACGCAGTATTTT
CASSIEGTGVGGALTFTDTQYF
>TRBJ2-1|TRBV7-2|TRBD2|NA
TGTGCCAGCAGCTTAGCGATCGGGACTAGCTCCCCTAGCTCCTACAATGAGCAGTTCTTC
CASSLAIGTSSPSSYNEQFF
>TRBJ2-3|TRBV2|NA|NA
TGTGCCAGCAGTGGCGGGCAGGTCACAGATACGCAGTATTTT
CASSGGQVTDTQYF
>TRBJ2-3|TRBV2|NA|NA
TGTGCCAGCACTTGGAAGATCGGAGGTGGAGATACGCAGTATTTT
CASTWKIGGGDTQYF
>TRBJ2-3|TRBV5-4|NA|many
TGTGCCAGCAGCTTGCGTCTTGTGGGAGACGCCACAGATACGCAGTATTTT
CASSLRLVGDATDTQYF
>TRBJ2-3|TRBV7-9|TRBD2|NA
TGTGCCAGCAGCAGCACCGGGACTAGTGGCGCAGATACGCAGTATTTT
CASSSTGTSGADTQYF
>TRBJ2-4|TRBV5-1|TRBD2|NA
TGCGCCAGCAGCCCGGGACTAGCCGAACTAGCCAAAAACATTCAGTACTTC
CASSPGLAELAKNIQYF
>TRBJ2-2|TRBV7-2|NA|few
TGTGCCAGCAGCTTAGTTGATGTAGGGGCCGGGGAGCTGTTTTTT
CASSLVDVGAGELFF
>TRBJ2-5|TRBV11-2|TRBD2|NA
TGTGCCAGCAGCCCATTTAGCGGGCAGGGCGGAGAGACCCAGTACTTC
CASSPFSGQGGETQYF
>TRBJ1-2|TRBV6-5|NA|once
TGTGCCAGCAGCCCGGCGGGGAAGGTCGACACCTTC
CASSPAGKVDTF
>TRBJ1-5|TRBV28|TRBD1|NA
TGTGCCAGCAGTTGGGCAGGGGGCGGCCTAAATCAGCCCCAGCATTTT
CASSWAGGGLNQPQHF
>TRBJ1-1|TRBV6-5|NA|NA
TGTGCCAGCAGTTACTCGGATCTCCCGGGGGCTGAAGCTTTCTTT
CASSYSDLPGAEAFF
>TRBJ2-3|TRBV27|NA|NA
TGTGCCAGCAGTTTATCGATGCGGCCGCGGAGCTCCACAGATACGCAGTATTTT
CASSLSMRPRSSTDTQYF
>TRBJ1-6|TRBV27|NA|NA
TGTGCCAGCAGGCTAGGCTCCAGCTCCTATAATTCACCCCTCCACTTT
CASRLGSSSYNSPLHF
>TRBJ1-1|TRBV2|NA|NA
TGTGCCAGCAGGACAGTCATGAACACTGAAGCTTTCTTT
CASRTVMNTEAFF
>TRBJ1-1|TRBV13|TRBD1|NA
TGTGCCAGCAGCCCGACAGGGCTATTAGTAGGGGACACTGAAGCTTTCTTT
CASSPTGLLVGDTEAFF
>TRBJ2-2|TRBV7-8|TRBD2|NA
TGTGCCAGCAGCGCGACCCTAGCGGGAGTTCGCACCGGGGAGCTGTTTTTT
CASSATLAGVRTGELFF
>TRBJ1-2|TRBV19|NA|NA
TGTGCCAGTAGTAGAAGCGGGACAAACTACAACTATGGCTACACCTTC
CASSRSGTNYNYGYTF
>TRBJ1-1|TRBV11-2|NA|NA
TGTGCCAGCAGACTAGGGCGAGTAAACACTGAAGCTTTCTTT
CASRLGRVNTEAFF
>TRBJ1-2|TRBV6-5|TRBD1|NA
TGTGCCAGCAGTTACTCGAACAGGGGTAGAGGCTATGGCTACACCTTC
CASSYSNRGRGYGYTF
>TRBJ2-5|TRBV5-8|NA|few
TGTGCCAGCAGCATTTTCCAGGGATGGGAGACCCAGTACTTC
CASSIFQGWETQYF
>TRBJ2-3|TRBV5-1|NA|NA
TGCGCCAGCAGCTTGAGGGGCCTACTCAAAGATACGCAGTATTTT
CASSLRGLLKDTQYF
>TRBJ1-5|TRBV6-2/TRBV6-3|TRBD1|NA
TGTGCCAGCAGTCGACAGGGTCGGCCCCAGCATTTT
CASSRQGRPQHF
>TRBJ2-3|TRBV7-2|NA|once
TGTGCCAGCAGCTTACGATGGGGGGACACGCAGTATTTT
CASSLRWGDTQYF
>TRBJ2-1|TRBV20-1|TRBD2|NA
TGCAGTGCTAGTCGGATCTTTGGGGGGGTCAATGAGCAGTTCTTC
CSASRIFGGVNEQFF
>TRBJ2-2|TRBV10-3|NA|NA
TGTGCCATCAGACAGGGTGAGAACACCGGGGAGCTGTTTTTT
CAIRQGENTGELFF
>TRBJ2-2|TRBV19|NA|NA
TGTGCCAGTAGTGCGGAGGCCGGGGAGCTGTTTTTT
CASSAEAGELFF
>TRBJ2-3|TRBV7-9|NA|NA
TGTGCCAGCAGCTCTGCGAAAGGCGGGGCCTTCACAGATACGCAGTATTTT
CASSSAKGGAFTDTQYF
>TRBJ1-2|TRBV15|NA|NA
TGTGCCACCAGCAGAGATAGGGGAAACTATGGCTACACCTTC
CATSRDRGNYGYTF
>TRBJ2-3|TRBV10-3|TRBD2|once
TGTGCCATCAGTGAGTTGGAGGCGGGAGCGGCTGATACGCAGTATTTT
CAISELEAGAADTQYF
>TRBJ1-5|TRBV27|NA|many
TGTGCCAGCAGGGGGGGTAGACAGCCCCAGCATTTT
CASRGGRQPQHF
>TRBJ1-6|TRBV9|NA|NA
TGTGCCAGCAGCATTCAGGTCTCATCACCCCTCCACTTT
CASSIQVSSPLHF
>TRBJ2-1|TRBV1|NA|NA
TGCACCAGCCGAGAATTAGCGGGCCCCTACAATGAGCAGTTCTTC
CTSRELAGPYNEQFF
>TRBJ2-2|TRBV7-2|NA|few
TGTGCCAGCAGCTTAGGTATTCTCGCGGGGACGGGAGCCGGGGAGCTGTTTTTT
CASSLGILAGTGAGELFF
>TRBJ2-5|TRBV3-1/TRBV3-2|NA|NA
TGTGCCAGCACCCAAATAGGGGTTCAAGAGACCCAGTACTTC
CASTQIGVQETQYF
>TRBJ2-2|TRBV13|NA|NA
TGTGCCAGCAGCCCCGCATCATCTATGAACACCGGGGAGCTGTTTTTT
CASSPASSMNTGELFF
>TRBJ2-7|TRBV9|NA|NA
TGTGCCAGCAGCGTTTCAGACTTAGGGGTAGGCTACGAGCAGTACTTC
CASSVSDLGVGYEQYF
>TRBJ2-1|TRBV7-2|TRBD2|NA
TGTGCCAGCAGCAGTCGAGTTAGCGGGGTTGGGTTCTTC
CASSSRVSGVGFF
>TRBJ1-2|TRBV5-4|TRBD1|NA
TGTGCCAGCAGGCAACAGGGGGGTTTCTATGGCTACACCTTC
CASRQQGGFYGYTF
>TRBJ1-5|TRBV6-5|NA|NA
TGTGCCAGCAGTTACTCCTCGGGGGGTGGGCAGCCCCAGCATTTT
CASSYSSGGGQPQHF
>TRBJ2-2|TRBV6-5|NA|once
TGTGCCAGCAGTAGCCGGTCCGAGGCCGGGGAGCTGTTTTTT
CASSSRSEAGELFF
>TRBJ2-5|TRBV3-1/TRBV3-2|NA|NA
TGTGCCAGCTGCTCGTCTGGGGGCCTATGCGAAGCGACCCAGTACTTC
CASCSSGGLCEATQYF